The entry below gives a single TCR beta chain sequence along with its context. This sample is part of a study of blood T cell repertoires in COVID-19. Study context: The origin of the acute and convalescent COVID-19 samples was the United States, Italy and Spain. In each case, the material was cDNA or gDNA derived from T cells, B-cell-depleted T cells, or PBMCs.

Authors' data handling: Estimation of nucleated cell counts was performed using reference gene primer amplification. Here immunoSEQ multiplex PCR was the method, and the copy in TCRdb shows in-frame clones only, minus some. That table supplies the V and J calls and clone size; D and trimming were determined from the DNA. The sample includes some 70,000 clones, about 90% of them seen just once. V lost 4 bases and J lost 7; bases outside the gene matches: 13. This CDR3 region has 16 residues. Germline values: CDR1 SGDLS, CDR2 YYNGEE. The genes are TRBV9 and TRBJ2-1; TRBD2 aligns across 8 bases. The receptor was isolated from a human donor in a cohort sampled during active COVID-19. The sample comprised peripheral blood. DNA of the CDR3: TGTGCCAGCAGCCCGGGGGGGCGGGGAGGCGGGAATGAGCAGTTCTTC. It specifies CASSPGGRGGGNEQFF.